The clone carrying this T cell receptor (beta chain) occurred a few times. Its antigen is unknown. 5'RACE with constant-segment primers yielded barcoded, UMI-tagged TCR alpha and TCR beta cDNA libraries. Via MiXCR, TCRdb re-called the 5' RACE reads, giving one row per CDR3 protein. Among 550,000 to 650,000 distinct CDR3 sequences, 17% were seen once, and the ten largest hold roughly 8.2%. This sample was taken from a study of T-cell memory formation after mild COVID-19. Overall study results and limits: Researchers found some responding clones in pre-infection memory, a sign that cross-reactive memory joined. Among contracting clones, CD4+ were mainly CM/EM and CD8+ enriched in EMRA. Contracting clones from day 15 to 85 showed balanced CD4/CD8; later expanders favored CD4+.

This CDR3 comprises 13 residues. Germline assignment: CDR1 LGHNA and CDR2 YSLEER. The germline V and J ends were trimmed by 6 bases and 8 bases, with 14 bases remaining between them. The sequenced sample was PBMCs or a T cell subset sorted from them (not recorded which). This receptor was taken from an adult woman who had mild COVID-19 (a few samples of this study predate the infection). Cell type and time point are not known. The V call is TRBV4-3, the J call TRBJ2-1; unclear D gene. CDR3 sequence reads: CASSDRLHDEQFF. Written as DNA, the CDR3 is TGCGCCAGCAGTGACCGATTACACGATGAGCAGTTCTTC.